The T cell receptor beta chain described here comes from a study of T cell responses to AZD1222 COVID-19 vaccine. Study observations and caveats: Unmutated variant regions are reportedly targeted by nearly half of spike-specific TCRs.

The V gene lost 4 bases and the J gene lost 7 bases, with 13 bases spanning the gap. The V gene's germline CDR1 is DFQATT and CDR2 SNEGSKA (reference sequence). This CDR3 spans 12 amino acids. As concerns this clone: Its specificity is not known.

The table came from immunoSEQ multiplex PCR; TCRdb's copy has only in-frame clones and leaves some out. The data hold 150,000 to 200,000 clones, with around 90% observed a single time. The source was peripheral blood, collected 28 days after the second AZD1222 dose. The clonotype was recovered from an adult who received the AZD1222 COVID-19 vaccine. V gene TRBV20-1 combines with J gene TRBJ2-5; D ambiguous. The DNA for the CDR3 is TGCAGTGCTAATGAACTGAAAGGGACCCAGTACTTC. Protein product: CSANELKGTQYF.